What follows are 14 T cell receptor beta chains derived from one specimen sequenced in a study of blood T cell repertoires in COVID-19. TCRdb keeps only in-frame clones here, not all; method: immunoSEQ multiplex PCR. The profile shows hundreds of thousands of clones, approximately 88% of them singletons. The sequencing sample was made of peripheral blood. All receptors come from a man aged 35-49 years with acute or convalescent COVID-19.

V and J are TRBV5-1 and TRBJ1-1, with D maybe TRBD1 (5 bases). V lost 4 bases and J 8 bases, leaving 12 bases between the germline ends. Per germline, CDR1 SGHRS and CDR2 YFSETQ. This CDR3 comprises 12 residues. CDR3 region: CASSRDRGEAFF. Here the CDR3 DNA reads TGCGCCAGCAGCCGCGACAGAGGCGAAGCTTTCTTT.

The gene calls are TRBV27 and TRBJ2-1, with TRBD2 as a possible D gene (5 bases). V lost 6 bases to trimming and J lost 6 bases, with 6 bases between them. CDR1 is MNHEY, CDR2 SMNVEV, per germline (reference sequence). The CDR3 is 11 amino acids. The CDR3 DNA reads TGTGCCAGCAGGACTACCAATGAGCAGTTCTTC. It is translated as CASRTTNEQFF.

This chain joins TRBV2 and TRBJ2-5; 9 bases fit TRBD2. Trimming cost V 3 bases and J 1 base; bases outside gene matches: 0. The germline gives CDR1 SNHLY, CDR2 FYNNEI. The CDR3 length is 14 residues. CDR3 protein: CASSETSGQETQYF. CDR3 sequence (DNA): TGTGCCAGCAGTGAGACTAGCGGCCAAGAGACCCAGTACTTC.

V and J are TRBV11-2 and TRBJ1-4, with TRBD1 identical over 7 bases. CDR3 length: 15 residues. Losses at the gene ends were 4 bases for V and 4 bases for J; bases not matched to a gene: 6. The germline CDR1 and CDR2 sequences are SGHAT and FQNNGV. CDR3 coding DNA: TGTGCCAGCAGCTCGTCAGGGGGGATTAATGAAAAACTGTTTTTT. Translation gives CASSSSGGINEKLFF.

J is TRBJ2-6 and V is TRBV5-1; TRBD1 matches 8 bases. The CDR3 totals 21 residues. The trim removed 3 bases at V and 0 bases at J, leaving 17 bases unmatched. Germline V gene lookup returns CDR1 SGHRS and CDR2 YFSETQ. The CDR3 DNA reads as TGCGCCAGCAGCTCCAGGGGGCAGGGTAAGGGCCCCAGCTCTGGGGCCAACGTCCTGACTTTC. Its translation is CASSSRGQGKGPSSGANVLTF.

The rearrangement joins TRBV18 to TRBJ1-2; no reliable D call. Per the germline V gene, CDR1 is KGHSH and CDR2 is LQKENI. The CDR3 extends over 14 amino acids. Trimming removed 0 bases from V and 8 bases from J, with 13 bases in between. This CDR3 is CASSPPLVGGGYTF. The DNA for the CDR3 is TGTGCCAGCTCACCACCCTTAGTCGGCGGAGGCTACACCTTC.

This chain uses TRBV9 with TRBJ1-1; TRBD1 is a possible D gene (6 bases). The CDR3 runs 15 residues. Trimming removed 3 bases from V and 3 bases from J, with 15 bases in between. Germline V gene sequence: CDR1 SGDLS, CDR2 YYNGEE. Here the CDR3 reads CASSALTGIHTEAFF. Written as DNA, the CDR3 is TGTGCCAGCAGCGCCCTTACAGGGATCCACACTGAAGCTTTCTTT.

The chain combines TRBV7-2 with TRBJ2-1; 8 nucleotides match TRBD2. The CDR3 extends over 15 amino acids. V lost 5 bases and J lost 3; bases outside the gene matches: 6. CDR1 SGHTA and CDR2 FQGNSA come from the germline V gene. As DNA, the CDR3 is TGTGCCAGCAGCCCGCGGCGGGGGGACTACAATGAGCAGTTCTTC. Encoded protein: CASSPRRGDYNEQFF. The full variable domain, rest sourced from reference TRBV7-2 and TRBJ2-1, is GAGVSQSPSNKVTEKGKDVELRCDPISGHTALYWYRQSLGQGLEFLIYFQGNSAPDKSGLPSDRFSAERTGGSVSTLTIQRTQQEDSAVYLCASSPRRGDYNEQFFGPGTRLTVL.

The V gene is TRBV19, the J gene TRBJ2-1; D might be TRBD1 (6 bases). Germline V lookup: CDR1 LNHDA, CDR2 SQIVND (reference sequence). Between the trimmed V and J ends, which lost 6 bases and 6 bases, there was a span of 21 bases. The CDR3 runs 16 residues. CDR3 nucleotides: TGTGCCAGTAGCCCAACGGGACAAAATAGGGGCAATGAGCAGTTCTTC. It codes for CASSPTGQNRGNEQFF.

This chain joins TRBV19 and TRBJ1-1; D is uncertain. Per the germline V gene, CDR1 is LNHDA and CDR2 is SQIVND (reference sequence). The CDR3 runs 14 residues. The ends were cut back, 6 bases at V and 1 base at J, with 12 bases in the middle. CDR3 loop: CASSDGGPNTEAFF. CDR3 nucleotide sequence: TGTGCCAGTAGCGACGGCGGCCCGAACACTGAAGCTTTCTTT.

The chain combines TRBV2 with TRBJ1-2, with D hard to call. CDR3 length equals 12 residues. From germline, CDR1 is SNHLY and CDR2 FYNNEI. Trimming pared 5 bases from V and 5 bases from J, leaving 9 bases between. CDR3: CASSSDRYGYTF. The CDR3 DNA follows: TGTGCCAGCAGTAGCGACCGATATGGCTACACCTTC. The whole variable domain, remainder taken from reference TRBV2 and TRBJ1-2, is EPEVTQTPSHQVTQMGQEVILRCVPISNHLYFYWYRQILGQKVEFLVSFYNNEISEKSEIFDDQFSVERPDGSNFTLKIRSTKLEDSAMYFCASSSDRYGYTFGSGTRLTVV.

This clone has a handful of counts. The chain employs TRBV27 and TRBJ1-5; 7 nucleotides line up with TRBD1. Per germline, CDR1 MNHEY and CDR2 SMNVEV (reference sequence). V lost 6 bases and J lost 7; bases outside the gene matches: 15. The CDR3 extends over 16 amino acids. The CDR3 nucleotides read TGTGCCAGCAGATCCTCAGACAGGGATGTAAGACAGCCCCAGCATTTT. Its translation is CASRSSDRDVRQPQHF.

This clone came up once. This chain joins TRBV18 and TRBJ2-3; D not resolved. The length of the CDR3 is 12 residues. Trimming removed 5 bases from V and 2 bases from J, with 5 bases in between. From germline, CDR1 is KGHSH and CDR2 LQKENI. CDR3 residues: CASSRATDTQYF. The CDR3 DNA is TGTGCCAGCTCAAGAGCCACAGATACGCAGTATTTT.

Written as DNA, the CDR3 is TGCGCCAGCAGCTTGTATCAACTAGCGGGGGACAATGAGCAGTTCTTC. Translated: CASSLYQLAGDNEQFF. J is TRBJ2-1 and V is TRBV5-1; 11 nucleotides align to TRBD2. With 1 base clipped from V and 5 bases from J, the junction kept 5 bases outside the gene matches. Germline V lookup: CDR1 SGHRS, CDR2 YFSETQ. This CDR3 region has 16 residues.